This T cell receptor beta chain was sequenced in a study of regulatory T cells in long-lasting Graves disease. This clonotype was picked up many times. The antigen remains unidentified. Study results and caveats: There was favoring of TRBV28, TRBJ1-2 and TRBJ2-5 in persistent disease. The persistent group shared about 2,500 public clonotypes, more than the 950 to 1,000 shared by new patients.

From germline, CDR1 is SGHNT and CDR2 YENEEA. V was cut by 1 base and J by 6 bases, with 10 bases left in between. The CDR3 extends over 14 amino acids. Arm-PCR of CDR3 regions and iRepertoire HTBI primers were the basis on which TCR beta libraries were built. MiXCR was run by TCRdb on the multiplex PCR reads, yielding one entry per CDR3 protein. The sample carries under 300,000 distinct CDR3 sequences, 20% recorded once. Time point defined: newly diagnosed GD, antithyroid drugs for less than 3 months. Following extraction of RNA from PBMCs, that RNA was used to make the TCR library. This specimen was peripheral blood mononuclear cells (PBMCs), taken at new diagnosis, from a patient treated with antithyroid drugs. This sequence joins TRBV11-3 and TRBJ2-1; unclear D gene. The receptor comes from a female donor with Graves disease. The CDR3 DNA reads as TGTGCCAGCAGCTTAGGATATAGTAGCAATGAGCAGTTCTTC. Translation gives CASSLGYSSNEQFF.